The subject of this entry is one T cell receptor beta chain. The target antigen is unknown. Sequenced by immunoSEQ multiplex PCR; TCRdb stores in-frame clones only, minus some. The data hold roughly 170,000 clones, with less than 90% observed a single time. This sample stems from a study of radiation and T cells in renal cell carcinoma. Study findings and constraints: Baseline intratumoral clonotype presence is unknown without pretreatment biopsies. Top tumor clonotypes rose in blood 2 weeks post-radiation, then contracted.

The time point was: blood 4 weeks post-SBRT, at nephrectomy. The treatment was: 15 Gy SBRT to primary tumor, nephrectomy 4 weeks later. Nephrectomy followed 15 Gy stereotactic body radiation by 4 weeks. Clear cell pathology was present in this patient's renal cell carcinoma. The CDR3 has 16 amino acids. V gave up 1 base and J gave up 6 bases; unmatched junction bases: 5. The germline V gene has CDR1 SGHDT and CDR2 YYEEEE. The J gene is TRBJ2-5, the V gene TRBV5-6, with 14 bases fitting TRBD2. The sample consisted of blood, taken from a patient whose treatment included radiotherapy and nephrectomy. This receptor was taken from a woman in her forties or fifties with renal cell carcinoma. The CDR3 nucleotides are TGTGCCAGCAGCTTGTTGACTAGCGGGGGGGCAAAGACCCAGTACTTC. Amino acids: CASSLLTSGGAKTQYF.